Sequencing of this TCR beta chain was carried out in a study of CD8+CD57+ T cells in acquired aplastic anemia. Notes on the study in general: Patients and controls shared 25 to 30 CD8+ CDR3 sequences.

The template for TCR beta VDJ and CDR3 sequence profiling was genomic DNA. MiXCR, applied by TCRdb to the reads, yields one record per CDR3 protein. The sample lists 35,000 to 45,000 distinct CDR3 sequences, 65% to 70% seen once, with about a quarter in the top ten. The germline V gene encodes CDR1 SNHLY and CDR2 FYNNEI. Trimming took 5 bases from V and 8 from J, leaving 16 bases between them. This CDR3 region has 14 residues. For this clonotype: Antigen specificity is unknown.

The receptor comes from a human donor in good health, serving as a control. The chain combines TRBV2 with TRBJ1-5; TRBD1 might be the D (6 bases). The specimen was sorted CD4+, CD8+, or CD8+CD57+ T cells (not recorded which) from PBMCs. CDR3: CASSNDRWMKPQHF. CDR3 coding DNA: TGTGCCAGCAGTAACGACAGGTGGATGAAGCCCCAGCATTTT.